This is a list of T cell receptor beta chains from one sample in a study of early T cells in non-severe SARS-CoV-2 infection. MiXCR was run by TCRdb on the 5' RACE reads, yielding one entry per CDR3 protein. The sample holds approximately 100,000 distinct CDR3 sequences, around a sixth seen once. Sequencing was performed on whole blood. The receptor source for this set is an adult who was a healthcare worker with PCR-confirmed SARS-CoV-2 infection or an uninfected control (not recorded which). CDR3s include the opening cysteine and the closing phenylalanine or tryptophan. The D gene is left open where the match is weak. Clone size is given for some rows only: seen once, a few or many times, or a class if the clone is expanded.

>TRBV14|TRBJ2-1|.|once
CASSSPPIRYNEQFF
>TRBV20-1|TRBJ1-5|.|many
CSASTALEPQHF
>TRBV5-5|TRBJ2-7|TRBD1|few
CASSLQGAPQWEQYF
>TRBV29-1|TRBJ2-2|.|.
CSVGNTRTGELFF
>TRBV2|TRBJ1-4|.|few
CASSRTLTDNEKLFF
>TRBV29-1|TRBJ1-3|.|.
CSVEGGDRNTIYF
>TRBV28|TRBJ2-5|.|few
CASSFPGAVRETQYF
>TRBV11-2|TRBJ2-4|.|.
CASSLDGALGGAKNIQYF
>TRBV27|TRBJ2-7|.|few
CASSLYGTDTYEQYF
>TRBV15|TRBJ1-5|.|many
CATGTVNQPQHF
>TRBV6-1|TRBJ1-5|.|.
CASSDRTGANQPQHF
>TRBV7-2|TRBJ1-1|.|few
CASSSHRVNTEAFF
>TRBV3-1|TRBJ1-6|TRBD1|.
CASSQGDRANSPLHF
>TRBV20-1|TRBJ2-7|.|few
CSASRALRREQYF
>TRBV9|TRBJ2-1|.|few
CASSAADSYNEQFF
>TRBV20-1|TRBJ2-4|TRBD1|many
CSATGVNIQYF
>TRBV6-4|TRBJ2-1|TRBD1|few
CASSSSRGSPYNEQFF
>TRBV7-2|TRBJ2-7|.|once
CASSCRQYSYEQYF
>TRBV20-1|TRBJ2-7|TRBD2|.
CSARATSGRYEQYF
>TRBV27|TRBJ1-2|.|few
CASSLKRTLNYGYTF
>TRBV2|TRBJ2-7|.|many
CASSEPPLGRPPLFYEQYF
>TRBV12-3/TRBV12-4|TRBJ2-7|.|few
CASSLGTPSREQYF
>TRBV6-2/TRBV6-3|TRBJ2-2|.|.
CASSTGANTGELFF
>TRBV20-1|TRBJ2-7|TRBD2|.
CSARPVTSGKVYEQYF
>TRBV7-2|TRBJ2-3|TRBD2|many
CASSLSGGETQYF
>TRBV5-1|TRBJ2-3|.|.
CASSSSQAAADTQYF
>TRBV11-2|TRBJ2-3|.|.
CASSFRAERGTDTQYF
>TRBV2|TRBJ2-7|TRBD2|few
CASSSPSGRVYEQYF
>TRBV27|TRBJ1-2|TRBD1|few
CASSLDRDRGNYGYTF
>TRBV29-1|TRBJ2-5|TRBD2|.
CSDRRGAWETQYF
>TRBV9|TRBJ2-1|TRBD2|.
CASSSGLAEYNEQFF
>TRBV5-1|TRBJ2-3|.|.
CASSRSRDTDTQYF
>TRBV28|TRBJ2-7|.|.
CASSLSRGNEQYF
>TRBV20-1|TRBJ2-5|.|medium-sized
CSARKGDGQETQYF
>TRBV18|TRBJ1-1|.|few
CASSPPRGSNTEAFF
>TRBV6-2/TRBV6-3|TRBJ2-5|.|.
CASSYSMGAASETQYF
>TRBV6-6|TRBJ1-1|.|many
CASSYQGRMNTEAFF
>TRBV5-1|TRBJ2-2|.|few
CASSPSGLTYANTGELFF
>TRBV6-5|TRBJ1-2|TRBD1|many
CASSSQQGNYGYTF
>TRBV4-3|TRBJ2-7|.|few
CASSQDFAPSYEQYF
>TRBV28|TRBJ2-7|TRBD2|few
CASSLAGGADEQYF
>TRBV12-3/TRBV12-4|TRBJ2-7|TRBD1|many
CASSPGTGGRQQYF
>TRBV11-2|TRBJ2-3|TRBD2|many
CASSLLHPGLASDTQYF
>TRBV7-9|TRBJ2-5|.|.
CASSASSGDRQETQYF
>TRBV2|TRBJ2-3|TRBD2|many
CASIRTSGISTDTQYF
>TRBV12-3/TRBV12-4|TRBJ2-1|.|.
CASSSQLGAYNEQFF
>TRBV20-1|TRBJ2-7|TRBD2|.
CSASAWTRNEQYF
>TRBV7-2|TRBJ2-7|TRBD1|few
CASSLTGTGAYEQYF
>TRBV27|TRBJ1-6|TRBD1|.
CASSLVQGYSPLHF
>TRBV25-1|TRBJ2-1|TRBD2|many
CAALGLGDNEQFF
>TRBV6-6|TRBJ2-2|TRBD2|few
CATRDKLAGGSGELFF
>TRBV27|TRBJ1-1|TRBD1|few
CASIAQGEAFF
>TRBV20-1|TRBJ2-7|.|.
CSARKSVEEQYF
>TRBV11-2|TRBJ2-7|.|few
CASSLGHFEQYF
>TRBV6-2/TRBV6-3|TRBJ2-1|.|.
CASSFPSSYNEQFF